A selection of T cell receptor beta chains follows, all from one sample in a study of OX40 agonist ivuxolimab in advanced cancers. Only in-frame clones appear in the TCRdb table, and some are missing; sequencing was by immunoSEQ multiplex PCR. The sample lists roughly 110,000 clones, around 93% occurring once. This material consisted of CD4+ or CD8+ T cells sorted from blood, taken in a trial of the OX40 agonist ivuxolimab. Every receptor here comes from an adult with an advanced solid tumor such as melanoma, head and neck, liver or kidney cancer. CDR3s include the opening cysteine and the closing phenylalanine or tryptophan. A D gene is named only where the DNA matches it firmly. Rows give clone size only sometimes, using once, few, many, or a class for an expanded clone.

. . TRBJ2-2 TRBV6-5 CASSYMKISGELFF TGTGCCAGCAGTTACATGAAGATTTCCGGGGAGCTGTTTTTT
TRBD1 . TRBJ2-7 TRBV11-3 CASSVRGTGRNEQYF TGTGCCAGCAGCGTCCGGGGGACAGGAAGAAACGAGCAGTACTTC
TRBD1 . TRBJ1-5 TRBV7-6 CASSLGIEGASQPQHF TGTGCCAGCAGCTTAGGAATCGAGGGGGCGAGTCAGCCCCAGCATTTT
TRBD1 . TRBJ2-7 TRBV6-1 CASRPGQGAVYEQYF TGTGCCAGCAGACCGGGACAGGGGGCAGTCTACGAGCAGTACTTC
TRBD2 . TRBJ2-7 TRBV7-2 CASSYRLAPSSYEQYF TGTGCCAGCAGCTACAGACTAGCGCCGAGCTCCTACGAGCAGTACTTC
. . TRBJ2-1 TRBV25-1 CASSEMPRAGSYNEQFF TGTGCCAGCAGTGAAATGCCTAGGGCCGGCTCCTACAATGAGCAGTTCTTC
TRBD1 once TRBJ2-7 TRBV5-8 CASSLGQGAPSYEQYF TGTGCCAGCAGCTTGGGACAGGGGGCCCCCTCCTACGAGCAGTACTTC
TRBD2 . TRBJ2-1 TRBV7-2 CASSLGTSGANEQFF TGTGCCAGCAGCTTAGGGACTAGCGGGGCCAATGAGCAGTTCTTC
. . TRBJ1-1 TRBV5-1 CASSPGVSTEAFF TGCGCCAGCAGCCCGGGCGTGAGCACTGAAGCTTTCTTT
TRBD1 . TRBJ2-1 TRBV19 CASRPTGGAGQFF TGTGCCAGTAGACCCACAGGGGGCGCGGGGCAGTTCTTC
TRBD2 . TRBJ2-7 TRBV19 CASSIQRGAGGAYEQYF TGTGCCAGTAGTATTCAGAGAGGAGCGGGAGGGGCCTACGAGCAGTACTTC
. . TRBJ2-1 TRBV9 CASSDRDNYNEQFF TGTGCCAGCAGCGACCGGGACAATTACAATGAGCAGTTCTTC
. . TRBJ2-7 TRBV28 CATAGGQAYEQYF TGTGCCACCGCAGGGGGGCAGGCCTACGAGCAGTACTTC
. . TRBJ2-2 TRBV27 CASSFQGPNWAGELFF TGTGCCAGCAGTTTTCAGGGACCAAACTGGGCCGGGGAGCTGTTTTTT
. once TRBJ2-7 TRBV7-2 CASSLVVIARISYEQYF TGTGCCAGCAGCTTAGTAGTGATCGCGAGGATTTCCTACGAGCAGTACTTC
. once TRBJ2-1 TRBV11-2 CATARGSSEWNEQFF TGTGCCACCGCCAGAGGAAGTTCCGAATGGAATGAGCAGTTCTTC
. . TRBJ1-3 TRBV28 CASSLALDSFGNTIYF TGTGCCAGCAGTTTGGCGCTGGACAGTTTTGGAAACACCATATATTTT
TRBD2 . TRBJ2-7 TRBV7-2 CASSRQGSSGSYEQYF TGTGCCAGCAGCCGGCAAGGGTCTAGCGGGAGTTACGAGCAGTACTTC
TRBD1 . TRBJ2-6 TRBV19 CASTLIRQGSGANVLTF TGTGCCAGTACCCTAATCCGACAGGGATCTGGGGCCAACGTCCTGACTTTC
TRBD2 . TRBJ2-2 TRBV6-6 CASSPSRTSTGELFF TGTGCCAGCAGCCCTTCCCGGACTAGCACCGGGGAGCTGTTTTTT
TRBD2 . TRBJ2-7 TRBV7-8 CASSLAGLAGLPSYEQYF TGTGCCAGCAGCTTAGCGGGGCTAGCGGGGCTCCCCTCCTACGAGCAGTACTTC
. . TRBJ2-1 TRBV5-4 CASSLDSGGWNEQFF TGTGCCAGCAGCTTGGATAGCGGAGGGTGGAATGAGCAGTTCTTC
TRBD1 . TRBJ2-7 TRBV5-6 CASSPKTGQAWMNYEQYF TGTGCCAGCAGCCCGAAGACCGGACAGGCCTGGATGAACTACGAGCAGTACTTC
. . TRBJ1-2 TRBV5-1 CASRDSYYGYTF TGCGCCAGCAGAGACAGCTACTATGGCTACACCTTC
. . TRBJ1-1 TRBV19 CASSPGVDSSAEAFF TGTGCCAGTAGTCCCGGGGTCGACTCCAGCGCTGAAGCTTTCTTT
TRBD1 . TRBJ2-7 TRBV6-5 CASSTPGQGMYEQYF TGTGCCAGCAGTACCCCGGGACAGGGCATGTACGAGCAGTACTTC
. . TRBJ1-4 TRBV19 CASSMQEKLFF TGTGCCAGTAGTATGCAGGAAAAACTGTTTTTT